The sequence of this T cell receptor beta chain was determined in a study of CD8 T cells in ankylosing spondylitis. At least ten counts were recorded for this clonotype. The antigen is not known. It was by quantitative 5'-RACE with molecular barcodes that TCR beta libraries were made. In TCRdb, the 5' RACE reads were re-called with MiXCR into one record per CDR3 protein. The sample shows fewer than 550,000 distinct CDR3 sequences, approximately 5.3% of them seen only once. CDR3 length equals 15 residues. Germline V gene data show CDR1 as SGHRS and CDR2 as YFSETQ. V lost 1 base and J 1 base, leaving 11 bases between the germline ends. Study-level results: In ankylosing spondylitis blood, a motif of fewer than 10 highly homologous TCR beta variants appeared characteristic.

Sequenced sample: blood, either unsorted or a sorted T cell fraction (not recorded which). The chain employs TRBV5-1 and TRBJ1-2; D uncertain. This clonotype originated in a male donor with ankylosing spondylitis. CDR3 loop: CASSLSRGSNYGYTF. CDR3 DNA: TGCGCCAGCAGCTTGAGTCGAGGGAGTAACTATGGCTACACCTTC.